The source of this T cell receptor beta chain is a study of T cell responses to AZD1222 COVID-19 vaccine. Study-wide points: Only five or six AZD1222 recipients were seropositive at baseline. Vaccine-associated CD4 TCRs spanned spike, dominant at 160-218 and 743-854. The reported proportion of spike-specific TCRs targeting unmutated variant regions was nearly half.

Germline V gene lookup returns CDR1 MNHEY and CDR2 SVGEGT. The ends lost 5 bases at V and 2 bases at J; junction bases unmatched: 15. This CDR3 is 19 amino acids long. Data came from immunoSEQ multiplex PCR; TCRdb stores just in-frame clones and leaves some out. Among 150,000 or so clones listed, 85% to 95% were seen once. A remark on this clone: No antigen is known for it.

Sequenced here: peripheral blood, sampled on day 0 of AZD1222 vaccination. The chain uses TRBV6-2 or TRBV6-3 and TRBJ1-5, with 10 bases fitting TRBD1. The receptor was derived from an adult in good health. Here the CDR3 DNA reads TGTGCCAGCAGTGTTCGGACAGGGGGTGCCCTGGGGGGCAATCAGCCCCAGCATTTT. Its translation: CASSVRTGGALGGNQPQHF.